This T cell receptor (beta chain) was identified during a study of Graves' ophthalmopathy and Graves' hyperthyroidism. Amplified TCR beta CDR3 regions were obtained using RNA transcripts as template. HTBI-primed first-round RT-PCR preceded second-round multiplex PCR. TCRdb analysed the multiplex PCR reads with MiXCR anew, one entry per CDR3 protein. The repertoire holds under 800,000 distinct CDR3 sequences, with 20% to 25% as singletons. This clonotype was seen ten or more times. Its antigen is undetermined. CDR3 length: 14 amino acids. The ends were cut back, 5 bases at V and 1 base at J, with 13 bases in the middle. Germline V lookup: CDR1 SGHNT, CDR2 YYREEE (reference sequence). Broader study findings: The authors also found most expanded thyroid clonotypes above 0.001 frequency in blood.

The rearrangement uses TRBV5-4 and TRBJ2-7, with D tentatively TRBD2 (6 bases). Sequencing was done on a sample of peripheral blood. The clonotype originates from a woman aged 18-30 years with stable Graves' hyperthyroidism. Some clones in this sample may be carry-over from other donors' samples. CDR3 bases: TGTGCCAGCAGGACCTTCGGACTATCCTACGAGCAGTACTTC. Translation gives CASRTFGLSYEQYF.